Listed below are T cell receptor beta chains from one sample, sequenced in a study of identical twins. MiXCR, run by TCRdb on the 5' RACE reads, gives a single entry per CDR3 protein. The sample has roughly 1.6 million distinct CDR3 sequences; around 29% are singletons. Sequenced input: cord blood. The receptor source for this set is a newborn girl in good health. Each CDR3 is given without its conserved first and last residue. Each record gives: clone size, V gene, CDR3 protein. Clone size is not always given. Where it is, it says once, few, many or a class for expanded clones.

>.|TRBV7-9
ASSFVWRRHQETQY
>.|TRBV20-1
SARPSGRDNEQY
>.|TRBV6-1
ASRPNWGAGELF
>many|TRBV20-1
SAPQVHLAKNIQY
>.|TRBV6-1
ASSELTRVSTEAF
>.|TRBV20-1
SALPWPYNTGQPQH
>few|TRBV5-1
ASSFDNGSSYEQY
>.|TRBV4-1
ASSQGPGGVWQETQF
>.|TRBV20-1
SARNTNYGYT
>.|TRBV5-1
ASSLAGDNYEQY
>.|TRBV30
AWSRGYLYGYT
>once|TRBV14
ASSLLAGLAGTNEQY
>.|TRBV5-1
ASSWVVKLGEQV
>few|TRBV14
ASSQELGEAF
>.|TRBV29-1
SVDPRTALGTEAF
>many|TRBV10-3
AISEDSRFGETSYEQY